The 9 T cell receptor beta chains below come from one sample, sequenced in a study of shared clonotypes between healthy human individuals. Using immunoSEQ multiplex PCR, the repertoire was profiled, and TCRdb retains in-frame clones only, with some absent. The table has a few hundred thousand clones, 90% to 97% seen once. The sample taken for sequencing was memory CD8+ T cells sorted from blood. Sample subset: CD45RO+ cells pooled with CCR7-negative TemRA cells. Receptors were obtained from a man aged 25-45 years in good health.

This chain connects TRBV13 to TRBJ2-7; possible D gene TRBD2, 6 bases. Trimming left V 5 bases short and J 1 base short, with 21 bases between. Germline CDR1 PRHDT, CDR2 FYEKMQ (reference sequence). CDR3 length equals 17 residues. The CDR3 is CASSPARGLPNSYEQYF. DNA for the CDR3: TGTGCCAGCAGCCCCGCCCGAGGACTACCAAATTCCTACGAGCAGTACTTC.

This clone was detected only once. The chain employs TRBV7-2 and TRBJ1-2; D is uncertain. Germline CDR1 and CDR2: SGHTA and FQGNSA. The germline V and J ends were trimmed by 7 bases and 1 base, with 16 bases remaining between them. The CDR3 runs 15 residues. CDR3 loop: CASTPPGSFNYGYTF. DNA for the CDR3: TGTGCCAGCACCCCCCCGGGGAGCTTTAACTATGGCTACACCTTC.

This clone was picked up one time. V usage is TRBV11-2 and J usage is TRBJ2-7; tentative D call: TRBD2 (6 bases). V was shortened by 5 bases and J by 2 bases, with 13 bases between the two germline ends. The CDR3 sequence is 14 residues long. The germline gives CDR1 SGHAT, CDR2 FQNNGV. In DNA form, the CDR3 reads TGTGCCAGCAGCAGGGAGGCCGCCCCCTACGAGCAGTACTTC. Translation gives CASSREAAPYEQYF. Using reference TRBV11-2 and TRBJ2-7 for the parts outside the CDR3, the full variable domain is EAGVAQSPRYKIIEKRQSVAFWCNPISGHATLYWYQQILGQGPKLLIQFQNNGVVDDSQLPKDRFSAERLKGVDSTLKIQPAKLEDSAVYLCASSREAAPYEQYFGPGTRLTVT.

The chain uses TRBV11-2 and TRBJ2-1; TRBD2 agrees at 10 bases. The CDR3 is 16 residues long. The germline gives CDR1 SGHAT, CDR2 FQNNGV. V lost 3 bases, J lost 2 bases, and 4 bases stayed unmatched. The CDR3 loop is CASSLGGTSAYNEQFF. The CDR3 nucleotides read TGTGCCAGCAGCTTGGGGGGGACTAGCGCCTACAATGAGCAGTTCTTC.

This rearrangement joins TRBV5-4 to TRBJ2-7; 8 bases fit TRBD2. The CDR3 consists of 15 residues. Germline assignment: CDR1 SGHNT and CDR2 YYREEE (reference sequence). The trim removed 3 bases at V and 4 bases at J, leaving 9 bases unmatched. This CDR3 is CASSWSVGTSYEQYF. The CDR3 DNA sequence: TGTGCCAGCAGCTGGTCGGTCGGGACTAGTTACGAGCAGTACTTC.

CDR3 in DNA: TGTGCCAGCAGCCCAATTTTCCCTCTCATATACGAGCAGTACTTC. Protein sequence: CASSPIFPLIYEQYF. The J gene is TRBJ2-7, the V gene TRBV6-1; D remains ambiguous. The germline V gene has CDR1 MNHNS and CDR2 SASEGT. V dropped 6 bases and J dropped 4 bases, with 19 bases sitting between them. CDR3 length equals 15 residues.

About this clone itself: The junction and the germline gene differ at one end; a read error may be behind it. The CDR3 bases are TGTGCCAGCAGCTTGGGCGGGACAGGGCTCACAGGTACGCAGTATTTT. Translation: CASSLGGTGLTGTQYF. V and J are TRBV5-4 and TRBJ2-3, with 9 bases fitting TRBD1. Germline V gene data show CDR1 as SGHNT and CDR2 as YYREEE (reference sequence). The CDR3 extends over 16 amino acids.

The CDR3 sequence is CAWSVPGDTEAFF. The CDR3, as DNA: TGTGCCTGGAGTGTACCGGGTGACACTGAAGCTTTCTTT. V gene TRBV30 combines with J gene TRBJ1-1; no clear D gene. Trimming took 0 bases from V and 3 from J, leaving 8 bases between them. The CDR3 spans 13 residues. Per the germline V gene, CDR1 is GTSNPN and CDR2 is SVGIG (reference sequence).

The chain joins TRBV27 to TRBJ2-7; 7 nucleotides agree with TRBD1. The V and J ends lost 5 bases and 0 bases, in that order; junction bases with no gene match: 10. This CDR3 region has 16 residues. Germline V gene sequence: CDR1 MNHEY, CDR2 SMNVEV (reference sequence). As DNA, the CDR3 is TGTGCCAGCAGTCCAGGGACAGACCTGAGCTCCTACGAGCAGTACTTC. It codes for CASSPGTDLSSYEQYF.